This T cell receptor (beta chain) originates from a study of T-cell memory formation after mild COVID-19. Study in general: Each donor largely had its own TCR clusters. Whole-study results and caveats: Whereas later expanders leaned CD4+, clones contracting day 15 to 85 showed a balanced CD4/CD8 makeup.

A few counts support this clonotype. The target antigen is unknown. TCRdb re-called the 5' RACE reads with MiXCR, one entry per CDR3 protein. Among 450,000 to 700,000 distinct CDR3 sequences listed, roughly 17% were seen once. Unmatched junction bases numbered 7, after V lost 0 bases and J lost 6 bases. The CDR3 consists of 17 residues. The germline CDR1 and CDR2 sequences are SGHTA and FQGNSA. This clonotype originated in an adult woman who had mild COVID-19 (a few samples of this study predate the infection). Cell type and time point are not known. The chain uses TRBV7-2 and TRBJ1-6; 8 bases match TRBD1. The sequenced sample was PBMCs or a T cell subset sorted from them (not recorded which). CDR3 amino acids: CASSLAHRTGSNSPLHF. CDR3 nucleotides: TGTGCCAGCAGCTTAGCGCATAGGACAGGGAGTAATTCACCCCTCCACTTT.